The 8 T cell receptor beta chains given below trace back to one sample, sequenced in a study of blood T cell repertoires in COVID-19. TCRdb's copy holds only in-frame clones and misses some; the assay was immunoSEQ multiplex PCR. This table has 150,000 to 200,000 clones, approximately 83% appearing once. The sequenced sample was peripheral blood. Receptor source: a human donor with active or convalescent COVID-19. The donor label of this sample is uncertain.

V is TRBV7-9 and J is TRBJ2-7; D ambiguous. Deletions cut 5 bases from V and 4 bases from J, with 6 bases between. Germline V gives CDR1 SEHNR, CDR2 FQNEAQ (reference sequence). The CDR3 spans 11 residues. The CDR3 DNA follows: TGTGCCAGCAGCCCCCAGTACGAGCAGTACTTC. Residues: CASSPQYEQYF.

This clone was seen a handful of times. The rearrangement uses TRBV5-1 and TRBJ1-2; TRBD1 aligns across 10 bases. V lost 1 base, J lost 8 bases, and 11 bases stayed unmatched. Germline CDR1 reads SGHRS; CDR2 reads YFSETQ. CDR3 length: 16 residues. The CDR3 DNA sequence: TGCGCCAGCAGCTTGTCCGGGACAGGGGAGCTTTTGGGCTACACCTTC. Translating gives CASSLSGTGELLGYTF.

The chain links TRBV30 to TRBJ1-4; tentative D call: TRBD1 (5 bases). Germline values: CDR1 GTSNPN, CDR2 SVGIG (reference sequence). CDR3 length equals 11 residues. V was shortened by 5 bases and J by 14 bases, with 15 bases between the two germline ends. CDR3 sequence: CAWAAGLKLFF. For the CDR3, the DNA is TGTGCCTGGGCGGCGGGGCTAAAGCTGTTTTTT.

This clone turned up a few times. This chain connects TRBV10-3 to TRBJ1-5, with TRBD1 as a possible D gene (5 bases). CDR3 length: 16 residues. Trimming shortened V by 0 bases and J by 1 base, and 10 bases separated the two germline ends. Germline V gene data show CDR1 as ENHRY and CDR2 as SYGVKD. CDR3 DNA: TGTGCCATCAGTGAGTCAGGGCAGGGAAGCAATCAGCCCCAGCATTTT. As protein: CAISESGQGSNQPQHF.

The rearrangement joins TRBV19 to TRBJ1-5, with a possible D match to TRBD1 (5 bases). Trimming removed 5 bases from V and 0 bases from J, with 11 bases in between. The CDR3 sequence is 15 residues long. Looked up from germline, CDR1 is LNHDA and CDR2 is SQIVND (reference sequence). The CDR3 region is CASSAGQNSNQPQHF. For the CDR3, the DNA is TGTGCCAGTAGTGCTGGACAAAATAGCAATCAGCCCCAGCATTTT.

As DNA, the CDR3 is TGTGCCAGCAGCCTCGGGACAGGGAACGATGGCTACACCTTC. Amino acids: CASSLGTGNDGYTF. The chain joins TRBV2 to TRBJ1-2, with 9 bases aligning to TRBD1. Germline trimming cut 6 bases from V and 6 bases from J; bases unmatched to any gene: 8. The CDR3 covers 14 residues. Germline V gene data show CDR1 as SNHLY and CDR2 as FYNNEI.

The V and J genes are TRBV28 and TRBJ1-1, with TRBD1 matching 7 bases. The CDR3 spans 14 residues. V gave up 6 bases and J gave up 1 base; unmatched junction bases: 5. The germline V gene has CDR1 MDHEN and CDR2 SYDVKM. As DNA, the CDR3 is TGTGCCAGCAGGGTCGACAGGGCGAACACTGAAGCTTTCTTT. Its translation: CASRVDRANTEAFF.

V gene TRBV5-1 combines with J gene TRBJ2-1; 8 nucleotides align to TRBD2. V lost 3 bases to trimming and J lost 7 bases; unmatched junction nucleotides: 6. The CDR3 covers 14 residues. Per germline, CDR1 SGHRS and CDR2 YFSETQ. CDR3 protein: CASSSIGGVNEQFF. In nucleotides, the CDR3 is TGCGCCAGCAGCTCCATCGGGGGGGTGAATGAGCAGTTCTTC. The full variable domain, in which reference TRBV5-1 and TRBJ2-1 provide the parts outside the CDR3, is KAGVTQTPRYLIKTRGQQVTLSCSPISGHRSVSWYQQTPGQGLQFLFEYFSETQRNKGNFPGRFSGRQFSNSRSEMNVSTLELGDSALYLCASSSIGGVNEQFFGPGTRLTVL.